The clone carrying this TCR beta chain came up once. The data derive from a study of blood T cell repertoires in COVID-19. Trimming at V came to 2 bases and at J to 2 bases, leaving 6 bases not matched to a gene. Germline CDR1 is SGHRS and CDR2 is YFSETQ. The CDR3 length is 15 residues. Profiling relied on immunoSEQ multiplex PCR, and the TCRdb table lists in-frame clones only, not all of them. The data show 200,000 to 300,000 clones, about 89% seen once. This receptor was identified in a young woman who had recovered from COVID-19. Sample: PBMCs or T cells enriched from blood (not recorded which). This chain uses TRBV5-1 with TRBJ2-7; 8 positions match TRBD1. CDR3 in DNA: TGCGCCAGCAGCTTTAGGACAGGGAGTACCTACGAGCAGTACTTC. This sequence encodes CASSFRTGSTYEQYF.